This TCR beta chain is drawn from a study of shared clonotypes between healthy human individuals (TCRdb year 2020). About the full investigation: A couple of women and a few men aged 18 to 49 years were included in the cohort. Between about 0.9 and 10 billion PBMCs per donor were obtained by leukapheresis. Different laboratories and diverse techniques were used to prepare libraries and sequence TCR repertoires, to increase sequencing depth and limit assay-specific biases. For each donor, CD4 naive and CD4 memory were each given three plates, CD8 naive was given two plates, and CD8 memory was given one plate. To estimate repertoire size and how much clonotype sharing occurs between individuals, the study deeply sequenced the blood TCR repertoires of five healthy adults. What the work shows at the level of the full study, not this receptor alone: Only blood was sampled, and tissue TCR repertoires likely differ from those in blood. Incomplete sequencing was indicated by rarefaction of sorted-subset datasets, despite the large sequencing depth. Naive subsets generally had larger estimated clonotype richness than memory subsets did. Pairwise subsampling indicated that sequencing depth was expected to affect the degree of clonotype sharing among donors. Approximately 5% of naive CD4, around 4% of naive CD8, around 2.3% of memory CD4, and roughly 0.4% of memory CD8 clonotypes were shared across four donors. Clonotypes shared by all four sorted-subset donors showed higher generation probabilities than non-shared clonotypes. The small number of donors limited the genetic and exposure-history diversity represented.

Donors were healthy HIV-negative adults with no recently reported acute infections or vaccinations. Every donor was a Caucasian adult residing in Nashville, Tennessee, USA. CD4+ T cells were enriched by magnetic negative selection; naive cells were then positively selected on CD45RA, and the negative fraction formed the memory subset. Blood was collected by leukapheresis, and PBMCs were isolated by Ficoll-Histopaque density gradient centrifugation and then cryopreserved in liquid nitrogen vapor phase. Analytical flow cytometry was used to check the purity and quantity of each magnetically sorted T cell population. Each sorted fraction had its genomic DNA isolated and then quantified by UV absorbance on a Nanodrop 2000c. About this clone itself: Its recognized antigen is unknown. No base quality values were provided; no much bigger clone lies one nucleotide off.

TCR CDR3 regions were amplified from genomic DNA by multiplex PCR using the deep immunoSEQ assay. For each cell subset, the extracted genomic DNA was distributed evenly across all wells of several immunoSEQ 96-well plates, and each plate served as one replicate. For sorted subsets, roughly 200 ng of genomic DNA, equivalent to 25,000 to 35,000 T cell genomes, went into each replicate PCR. Purified libraries were quantified with a Qubit 3.0 fluorometer, sized on a Bioanalyzer 2100, and re-quantified with the KAPA Library Quantification kit. A separate single-read 150-cycle Illumina NextSeq 550 flow cell was used to sequence each immunoSEQ 96-well plate. The paper's processing steps were these. Because the immunoSEQ output included only junctional sequences and no quality scores, the filtering could not be the same as the filtering used for full-length reads. To assign V/J genes and CDR3, sequences were annotated using PyIR, a Python wrapper for IgBLAST v1.9, with IMGT germline references. Reads were filtered out if the reads had weak V/J assignments (E-value above 1e-6), no CDR3, stop codons, out-of-frame junctions, or ambiguous translated residues. V3J clonotypes were defined as sequences sharing an identical inferred V gene, J gene, and CDR3 amino acid sequence. Percentage overlap between repertoires was calculated by dividing the number of shared unique clonotypes by the size of the smaller repertoire. Richness of each repertoire was evaluated using RTK rarefaction, the Chao1 estimator, and Recon v2.1 estimates of unobserved clonotypes. For all TCRbeta clonotypes obtained by the gDNA method from a few donors, generation probabilities were computed with OLGA. TCRdb took this table from immuneACCESS and kept in-frame rearrangements with V and J called. Such tables lack part of the clones; where checked against another copy, unresolved V genes explain under half of the gap, and the rest is unexplained. D and trimming were read from the DNA, whereas the V and J calls and clone size are those reported in that table. The sample table shows around 510,000 clones, and about 96% are seen once. The top ten constitute under 0.065% of the sample.

CDR1 SQVTM and CDR2 ANQGSEA are derived from the germline V gene. From V the trimming removes 7 bases and from J it removes 3 bases, while the gene matches leave 4 bases of the junction unaccounted for. The CDR3, cysteine through phenylalanine, is 13 amino acids long. Just the 39-base CDR3 DNA is kept, in frame starting at base 1. The chain is encoded by TRBV29-1 joined to TRBJ2-1, with 9 junctional bases fitting TRBD1. This TCR was recovered from a woman aged 25 to 45 in good health. The sequenced sample was naive CD4+ T cells sorted from blood. What this sample's cell subset or site label stands for: CD45RA+ positively selected. The DNA is as follows: TGCAGCGGCCGACAGGGGGTCTACAATGAGCAGTTCTTC. Its product reads: CSGRQGVYNEQFF.